This passage covers 21 T cell receptor beta chains from one sample sequenced in a study of blood T cell repertoires in COVID-19. Sequencing used immunoSEQ multiplex PCR; TCRdb keeps in-frame clones, though not all of them. The data contain about 85,000 clones, roughly 86% of them seen just once; the ten biggest clones take up 0.95% to 1.5%. Input material: peripheral blood. These TCRs come from a woman older than 75 with acute or convalescent COVID-19.

V is TRBV19 and J is TRBJ2-2, with 8 positions matching TRBD1. This CDR3 is 14 amino acids long. Germline V lookup: CDR1 LNHDA, CDR2 SQIVND (reference sequence). V trimming: 3 bases; J trimming: 5 bases; junction bases outside the gene matches: 2. DNA for the CDR3: TGTGCCAGTAGTATGAGGGACAGGACCGGGGAGCTGTTTTTT. This encodes CASSMRDRTGELFF.

The chain uses TRBV5-1 and TRBJ2-1; 8 bases agree with TRBD2. The CDR3 has 15 amino acids. V shed 4 bases, J shed 7 bases, and the junction held 10 bases outside the gene matches. Germline V gives CDR1 SGHRS, CDR2 YFSETQ. The CDR3: CASSPPRGGQNEQFF. For the CDR3, the DNA is TGCGCCAGCAGCCCCCCCCGGGGGGGCCAGAATGAGCAGTTCTTC.

The chain uses TRBV7-9 and TRBJ1-1; 7 bases are shared with TRBD1. This CDR3 contains 14 residues. The germline CDR1 and CDR2 sequences are SEHNR and FQNEAQ (reference sequence). The ends lost 0 bases at V and 7 bases at J; junction bases unmatched: 5. CDR3 DNA sequence: TGTGCCAGCAGCTTAGCACAGGGGCCCGATGAAGCTTTCTTT. This sequence encodes CASSLAQGPDEAFF.

J is TRBJ1-1 and V is TRBV2; D is undetermined. The length of the CDR3 is 11 residues. V shed 6 bases and J shed 6 bases, with 8 bases lying between them. Germline V lookup: CDR1 SNHLY, CDR2 FYNNEI. The CDR3 nucleotides read TGTGCCAGCAGGGAGGGCGCTGAAGCTTTCTTT. Translated, it gives CASREGAEAFF.

Written as DNA, the CDR3 is TGTGCCATCAGTCGCGGGACTAGCGGGAGCTACTACGAGCAGTACTTC. Protein: CAISRGTSGSYYEQYF. This chain connects TRBV10-3 to TRBJ2-7, with TRBD2 identical over 14 bases. CDR1 ENHRY and CDR2 SYGVKD come from the germline V gene. Trimming cost V 5 bases and J 3 bases; bases outside gene matches: 6. This CDR3 region has 16 residues.

The rearrangement joins TRBV5-1 to TRBJ1-3; 9 nucleotides align to TRBD1. From germline, CDR1 is SGHRS and CDR2 YFSETQ. The CDR3 length is 16 residues. Trimming cost V 7 bases and J 1 base; bases outside gene matches: 9. The CDR3 region has the DNA TGCGCCAGCGCTCCCCAACAGGGGGCTTCTGGAAACACCATATATTTT. Residues: CASAPQQGASGNTIYF.

V usage is TRBV5-1 and J usage is TRBJ1-2, with no clear D. In germline, CDR1 is SGHRS, CDR2 YFSETQ. V was cut by 0 bases and J by 4 bases, with 7 bases left in between. This CDR3 contains 13 residues. The CDR3 spells CASSLEQSYGYTF. The DNA of the CDR3 is TGCGCCAGCAGCTTGGAACAGAGCTATGGCTACACCTTC.

The chain has TRBV5-1 and TRBJ2-3, with 8 nucleotides matching TRBD2. This CDR3 is 16 amino acids long. V lost 4 bases to trimming and J lost 0 bases; unmatched junction nucleotides: 7. Germline lookup yields CDR1 SGHRS and CDR2 YFSETQ. This chain's CDR3 is CASSGLAGTSTDTQYF. CDR3 bases: TGCGCCAGCAGCGGTCTAGCGGGTACTAGCACAGATACGCAGTATTTT.

The J gene is TRBJ1-6, the V gene TRBV15; unclear D gene. CDR1 and CDR2 from the germline V gene are LNHNV and YYDKDF (reference sequence). Trimming left V 4 bases short and J 3 bases short, with 16 bases between. This CDR3 contains 17 residues. CDR3 protein: CATSIGAWSGYNSPLHF. The CDR3 coding sequence is TGTGCCACCAGCATCGGTGCCTGGTCAGGCTATAATTCACCCCTCCACTTT.

This chain uses TRBV7-8 with TRBJ1-1, with no clear D. Germline CDR1 SGHVS, CDR2 FQNEAQ. V lost 4 bases to trimming and J lost 5 bases, with 23 bases between them. The CDR3 length is 17 residues. Here the CDR3 reads CASSSRRRGLMGTEAFF. DNA of the CDR3: TGTGCCAGCAGCTCGCGGCGCCGAGGACTGATGGGGACTGAAGCTTTCTTT.

The gene calls are TRBV27 and TRBJ2-3, with no clear D. The CDR3 covers 12 residues. In germline, CDR1 is MNHEY, CDR2 SMNVEV (reference sequence). V was cut by 4 bases and J by 2 bases, with 4 bases left in between. CDR3 protein: CASSSYTDTQYF. CDR3 coding DNA: TGTGCCAGCAGTTCTTACACAGATACGCAGTATTTT.

The V and J genes are TRBV29-1 and TRBJ1-1; unclear D gene. The CDR3 is 10 amino acids. V shed 4 bases and J shed 7 bases, with 7 bases lying between them. The germline V gene encodes CDR1 SQVTM and CDR2 ANQGSEA. This CDR3 reads CSVGQVEAFF. DNA of the CDR3: TGCAGCGTTGGGCAGGTTGAAGCTTTCTTT.

The rearrangement joins TRBV29-1 to TRBJ1-2; 11 bases match TRBD1. J gave up 7 bases and V 5 bases, and 6 bases lay outside the gene matches. Germline CDR1 and CDR2: SQVTM and ANQGSEA. This CDR3 contains 13 residues. The CDR3, as DNA: TGCAGCGTTCGGACAGGGGGCGATGGTGGCTACACCTTC. As protein: CSVRTGGDGGYTF.

The V and J genes are TRBV9 and TRBJ1-1; 7 nucleotides line up with TRBD1. This CDR3 region has 18 residues. The V gene's germline CDR1 is SGDLS and CDR2 YYNGEE. V shed 0 bases, J shed 6 bases, and the junction held 17 bases outside the gene matches. The CDR3 reads CASSVGIHRGPRDSEAFF. CDR3 nucleotides: TGTGCCAGCAGCGTAGGAATACACAGGGGCCCAAGGGATTCTGAAGCTTTCTTT.

The J gene is TRBJ2-2, the V gene TRBV5-1; a weak D match, TRBD2 (6 bases). The CDR3 spans 15 residues. V lost 0 bases, J lost 1 base, and 7 bases lay in between. From germline, CDR1 is SGHRS and CDR2 YFSETQ. The DNA for the CDR3 is TGCGCCAGCAGCTTGGGCGGGGTGAACACCGGGGAGCTGTTTTTT. It translates to CASSLGGVNTGELFF.

The chain links TRBV6-5 to TRBJ2-2; D may be TRBD1 (7 bases). CDR3 size: 14 residues. Germline V gene lookup returns CDR1 MNHEY and CDR2 SVGAGI. Trimming removed 10 bases from V and 7 bases from J, with 19 bases in between. CDR3 in amino acids: CAIGGRGFNGELFF. The CDR3 DNA reads TGTGCCATCGGGGGCAGGGGGTTTAACGGGGAGCTGTTTTTT.

This chain links TRBV27 with TRBJ2-7; possibly TRBD2 for D (6 bases). This CDR3 is 12 amino acids long. With 11 bases removed from V and 5 bases from J, the gap between germline ends came to 16 bases. Germline V gene data show CDR1 as MNHEY and CDR2 as SMNVEV (reference sequence). The DNA for the CDR3 is TGTGCCTCACGGGGGAATGGGAACGAGCAGTACTTC. Its protein product is CASRGNGNEQYF.

This clone was picked up one time. The rearrangement uses TRBV6-2 or TRBV6-3 and TRBJ2-1, with 8 bases identical to TRBD2. V dropped 6 bases and J dropped 8; count of bases not matched to a gene: 9. The CDR3 length is 14 residues. Per the germline V gene, CDR1 is MNHEY and CDR2 is SVGEGT. As DNA, the CDR3 is TGTGCCAGCAGCCCAACGGGGGGGGGCCATGAGCAGTTCTTC. Residues: CASSPTGGGHEQFF.

This chain connects TRBV5-1 to TRBJ2-7, with D perhaps TRBD1 (6 bases). The CDR3 has 16 amino acids. Germline CDR1 is SGHRS and CDR2 is YFSETQ. The V end was cut by 4 bases, the J end by 0 bases, with 17 bases between. The CDR3, as DNA: TGCGCCAGCAGCCCCCCATCGACAGGCAGCTCCTACGAGCAGTACTTC. Translating gives CASSPPSTGSSYEQYF. Full variable domain (rest looked up from reference TRBV5-1 and TRBJ2-7): KAGVTQTPRYLIKTRGQQVTLSCSPISGHRSVSWYQQTPGQGLQFLFEYFSETQRNKGNFPGRFSGRQFSNSRSEMNVSTLELGDSALYLCASSPPSTGSSYEQYFGPGTRLTVT.

The CDR3 DNA reads as TGTGCCAGCAGCGTAGGCGGTAGCGGGAGAACAGATACGCAGTATTTT. It codes for CASSVGGSGRTDTQYF. The rearrangement links TRBV9 to TRBJ2-3; the match to TRBD2 covers 9 bases. Germline CDR1 reads SGDLS; CDR2 reads YYNGEE. V gave up 0 bases and J gave up 3 bases; unmatched junction bases: 5. This CDR3 is 16 amino acids long.

This clone has just one count. The chain uses TRBV23-1 and TRBJ1-1; no clear D gene. TRBV23-1 is treated as an ORF (open reading frame) with a function not yet certain. V lost 0 bases, J lost 4 bases, and 9 bases lay in between. CDR3 length equals 14 residues. CDR3 in amino acids: CASSQSLGGTEAFF. CDR3 DNA sequence: TGCGCCAGCAGTCAATCGTTGGGAGGCACTGAAGCTTTCTTT.